A single T cell receptor beta chain is shown here with its context. The antigen is unknown. The CDR3 sequence is 13 residues long. V was pared by 1 base and J by 11 bases, with 12 bases between. CDR1 is MNHNS and CDR2 is SASEGT in the germline V gene. This specimen belongs to a study of cytomegalovirus exposure and HLA in healthy donors. Profiled with immunoSEQ multiplex PCR; TCRdb holds only in-frame clones, not every one. The data hold tens of thousands of clones, with 95% to 96% observed a single time. Overall study results and limits: It was approximately 150 TCR beta chains that were listed as cytomegalovirus-associated. It was confirmed in vitro that a few of the CMV-associated chains were specific for CMV antigens. Reported performance of the classifier showed diagnosis of cytomegalovirus status with high specificity and sensitivity.

Sequences were obtained from PBMCs. The V gene is TRBV6-1, the J gene TRBJ2-1, with D perhaps TRBD2 (5 bases). This receptor was obtained from a woman aged 18-35 years in good health and CMV-seropositive. The CDR3 DNA sequence: TGTGCCAGCAGTGAAGGAGGGTATCATCAGCAGTTCTTC. It yields the protein CASSEGGYHQQFF.